The TCR beta chain under discussion was sequenced for a study of cytomegalovirus exposure and HLA in healthy donors. Study-level findings and limits: Across donors, presence/absence analyses took sequencing depth to be roughly uniform.

13 Jbeta primers and 60 Vbeta primers were used for the PCR. TCRdb keeps only in-frame clones here, not all; method: immunoSEQ multiplex PCR. Of 140,000 to 150,000 clones in the sample, 65% to 80% were seen once. Healthy bone marrow donors made up the donor group. V shed 3 bases, J shed 3 bases, and the junction held 3 bases outside the gene matches. CDR3 length: 15 amino acids. Germline V gives CDR1 SNHLY, CDR2 FYNNEI. This clone came up a few times. Its antigen is unidentified. The chain uses TRBV2 and TRBJ2-3, with TRBD2 matching 10 bases. The sample consisted of PBMCs. The clonotype was recovered from a young man in good health and CMV-seronegative. CDR3 sequence: CASSDASGGTDTQYF. The CDR3 region has the DNA TGTGCCAGCAGTGACGCTAGCGGGGGAACAGATACGCAGTATTTT.